A single sample is the source of the 2 T cell receptor beta chains below, sequenced in a study of cytomegalovirus exposure and HLA in healthy donors. The PCR used 60 Vbeta and 13 Jbeta primers. Method: immunoSEQ multiplex PCR; TCRdb's copy keeps in-frame clones and lacks some. The sample holds around 91,000 clones, 64% seen once. The sample comprised PBMCs. Receptors were obtained from a human donor in good health.

The chain is built from TRBV5-6 and TRBJ2-2; 8 bases fit TRBD1. The CDR3 spans 16 residues. Germline-derived CDR1 and CDR2 are SGHDT and YYEEEE. The J segment lost 5 bases and the V segment lost 0 bases, leaving 6 bases of the junction unmatched. CDR3 residues: CASSLDSGGWTGELFF. The CDR3 DNA reads TGTGCCAGCAGCTTGGACTCAGGGGGCTGGACCGGGGAGCTGTTTTTT.

The rearrangement uses TRBV5-4 and TRBJ1-2, with 7 positions matching TRBD1. Germline V gene data show CDR1 as SGHNT and CDR2 as YYREEE (reference sequence). The ends lost 0 bases at V and 8 bases at J; junction bases unmatched: 7. This CDR3 is 14 amino acids long. CDR3 coding DNA: TGTGCCAGCAGCTTGGCCACAGGGGAGGACGGCTACACCTTC. Translated: CASSLATGEDGYTF.